These 14 T cell receptor beta chains were all obtained from the same sample, sequenced in a study of blood T cell repertoires in COVID-19. This table comes from immunoSEQ multiplex PCR, and its TCRdb copy is limited to in-frame clones, with some not included. The table has some 42,000 clones, 90% seen once; the top ten hold approximately 3%. The sample taken for sequencing was peripheral blood. The receptors here all came from a man in his forties or fifties with active COVID-19.

J is TRBJ1-3 and V is TRBV10-3, with a weak D call TRBD1 (6 bases). V shed 6 bases and J shed 1 base, with 16 bases lying between them. CDR1 is ENHRY, CDR2 SYGVKD, per germline. CDR3 length: 16 amino acids. The CDR3 is CAIRNRPDSSGNTIYF. CDR3 bases: TGTGCCATCAGGAATAGACCGGACAGTTCTGGAAACACCATATATTTT.

V and J are TRBV29-1 and TRBJ1-2, with D unresolved. CDR3 length: 13 residues. CDR1 is SQVTM, CDR2 ANQGSEA, per germline. Trimming took off 4 bases at V and 0 bases at J, with 9 bases between the two ends. The CDR3 region is CSVVTVTNYGYTF. The CDR3 DNA reads TGCAGCGTTGTAACAGTTACTAACTATGGCTACACCTTC.

Details on this clone: Its ends do not fully match the called genes, so a read error is possible. This rearrangement joins TRBV5-4 to TRBJ1-2; possible D gene TRBD1, 6 bases. The CDR3 runs 14 residues. CDR1 and CDR2 from the germline V gene are SGHNT and YYREEE (reference sequence). DNA of the CDR3: TGTGCCAGCAGCCCTCAGGGGAGTACGAATGGGTACACCTTC. Its translation: CASSPQGSTNGYTF.

The CDR3 loop is CASSLEAGTTNEKLFF. The CDR3 DNA reads as TGCGCCAGCAGCTTGGAAGCCGGGACAACTAATGAAAAACTGTTTTTT. The chain combines TRBV5-1 with TRBJ1-4; D is unclear. Germline CDR1 reads SGHRS; CDR2 reads YFSETQ. The ends were cut back, 0 bases at V and 0 bases at J, with 9 bases in the middle. The CDR3 sequence is 16 residues long. The full variable domain, in which reference TRBV5-1 and TRBJ1-4 provide the parts outside the CDR3, is KAGVTQTPRYLIKTRGQQVTLSCSPISGHRSVSWYQQTPGQGLQFLFEYFSETQRNKGNFPGRFSGRQFSNSRSEMNVSTLELGDSALYLCASSLEAGTTNEKLFFGSGTQLSVL.

This clone was seen only a few times. The genes are TRBV19 and TRBJ1-5; unclear D gene. Germline V gives CDR1 LNHDA, CDR2 SQIVND (reference sequence). Between the trimmed V and J ends, which lost 11 bases and 3 bases, there was a span of 17 bases. There are 14 residues in the CDR3. The CDR3 loop is CASKLAGINQPQHF. The CDR3 nucleotides read TGTGCCTCTAAGCTGGCGGGGATCAATCAGCCCCAGCATTTT.

The V gene is TRBV5-1, the J gene TRBJ2-1; 10 bases match TRBD2. V was clipped by 1 base and J by 4 bases; unmatched bases: 11. This CDR3 comprises 18 residues. Germline V CDR1 and CDR2: SGHRS, YFSETQ. For the CDR3, the DNA is TGCGCCAGCAGCTTGAACCTACCAGGACTAGCGGATTACAATGAGCAGTTCTTC. Translation gives CASSLNLPGLADYNEQFF. The full variable domain, rest sourced from reference TRBV5-1 and TRBJ2-1, is KAGVTQTPRYLIKTRGQQVTLSCSPISGHRSVSWYQQTPGQGLQFLFEYFSETQRNKGNFPGRFSGRQFSNSRSEMNVSTLELGDSALYLCASSLNLPGLADYNEQFFGPGTRLTVL.

The chain is built from TRBV4-1 and TRBJ2-2; 7 bases line up with TRBD1. Germline CDR1 is MGHRA and CDR2 is YSYEKL. V gave up 4 bases and J gave up 1 base; unmatched junction bases: 6. The CDR3 is 16 amino acids. CDR3 loop: CASSPRQGLNTGELFF. The CDR3 DNA reads as TGCGCCAGCAGCCCAAGACAGGGCCTGAACACCGGGGAGCTGTTTTTT.

V is TRBV6-5 and J is TRBJ2-2, with 10 bases matching TRBD1. CDR1 and CDR2 (germline): MNHEY, SVGAGI. CDR3 length: 15 amino acids. After removal of 8 bases from V and 6 bases from J, the junction contained 9 bases not matched to a gene. CDR3 region: CASGLGTGVAGELFF. In nucleotides, the CDR3 is TGTGCCAGCGGCCTCGGGACAGGGGTGGCCGGGGAGCTGTTTTTT.

Comment on this clone: Different DNA sequences within this sample yield the same CDR3. The chain uses TRBV5-1 and TRBJ2-7, with D hard to call. In germline, CDR1 is SGHRS, CDR2 YFSETQ. The germline V and J ends were trimmed by 4 bases and 3 bases, with 11 bases remaining between them. This CDR3 has 13 amino acids. The CDR3 coding sequence is TGCGCCAGCAGCCGTGACGGAGACTACGAGCAGTACTTC. Protein: CASSRDGDYEQYF. Variable domain in full (rest from reference TRBV5-1 and TRBJ2-7): KAGVTQTPRYLIKTRGQQVTLSCSPISGHRSVSWYQQTPGQGLQFLFEYFSETQRNKGNFPGRFSGRQFSNSRSEMNVSTLELGDSALYLCASSRDGDYEQYFGPGTRLTVT.

This rearrangement joins TRBV12-3 or TRBV12-4 to TRBJ1-2; unclear D gene. CDR3 size: 12 residues. The V end was cut by 3 bases, the J end by 6 bases, with 8 bases between. For the CDR3, the DNA is TGTGCCAGCAGTTTTGGGCCTAATGGCTACACCTTC. The encoded protein is CASSFGPNGYTF.

The chain joins TRBV30 to TRBJ1-4; possible D gene TRBD1, 6 bases. Germline CDR1 GTSNPN, CDR2 SVGIG (reference sequence). The length of the CDR3 is 16 residues. Trimming left V 3 bases short and J 5 bases short, with 19 bases between. The CDR3 here is CAWRKQGRGPNEKLFF. In nucleotides, the CDR3 is TGTGCCTGGAGGAAACAGGGAAGGGGCCCGAATGAAAAACTGTTTTTT.

The CDR3 coding sequence is TGTGCCAGCAGACCGGGGGGGACAGGAAACACCATATATTTT. Its translation is CASRPGGTGNTIYF. The J gene is TRBJ1-3, the V gene TRBV6-5, with D tentatively TRBD1 (6 bases). V lost 6 bases, J lost 4 bases, and 13 bases lay in between. The CDR3 extends over 14 amino acids. Germline V gene lookup returns CDR1 MNHEY and CDR2 SVGAGI.

The chain joins TRBV5-1 to TRBJ1-4, with unresolved D. Germline CDR1 SGHRS, CDR2 YFSETQ. CDR3 size: 13 residues. V was trimmed by 5 bases and J by 4 bases, leaving 9 bases between them. As DNA, the CDR3 is TGCGCCAGCAGTCCCCAGGTTAATGAAAAACTGTTTTTT. Translating it yields CASSPQVNEKLFF.

V usage is TRBV11-3 and J usage is TRBJ1-2, with 7 bases fitting TRBD1. Looked up from germline, CDR1 is SGHNT and CDR2 is YENEEA. The length of the CDR3 is 14 residues. Germline trimming cut 5 bases from V and 1 base from J; bases unmatched to any gene: 4. The CDR3 nucleotides are TGTGCCAGCAGCCTGACAGGGAATAACTATGGCTACACCTTC. Translation gives CASSLTGNNYGYTF.